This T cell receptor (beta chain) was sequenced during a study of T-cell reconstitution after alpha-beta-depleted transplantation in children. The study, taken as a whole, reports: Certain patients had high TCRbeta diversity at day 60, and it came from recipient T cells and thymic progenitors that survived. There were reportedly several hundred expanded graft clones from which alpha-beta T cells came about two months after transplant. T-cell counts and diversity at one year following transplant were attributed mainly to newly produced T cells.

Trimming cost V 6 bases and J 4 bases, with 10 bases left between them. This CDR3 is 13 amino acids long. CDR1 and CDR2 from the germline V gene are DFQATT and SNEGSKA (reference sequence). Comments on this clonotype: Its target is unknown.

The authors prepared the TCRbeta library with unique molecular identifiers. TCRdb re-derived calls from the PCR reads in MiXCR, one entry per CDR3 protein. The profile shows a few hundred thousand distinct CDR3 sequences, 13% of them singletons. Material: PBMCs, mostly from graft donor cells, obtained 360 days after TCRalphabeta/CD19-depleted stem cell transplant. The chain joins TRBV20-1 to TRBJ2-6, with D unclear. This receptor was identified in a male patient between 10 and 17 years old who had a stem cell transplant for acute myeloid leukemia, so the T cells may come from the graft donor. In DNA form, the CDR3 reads TGCAGTGCGAGTATATCCGGGGCCAACGTCCTGACTTTC. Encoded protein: CSASISGANVLTF.